This entry describes one T cell receptor beta chain. Its antigen remains unidentified. TCRdb redid the calling of the 5' RACE reads with MiXCR, one entry per CDR3 protein. The data hold roughly 400,000 distinct CDR3 sequences, with under 20% observed a single time. The data belong to a study of T-cell memory formation after mild COVID-19. Overall study results and limits: Largely, contracting CD4+ clones fell within CM and EM, and contracting CD8+ clones within EMRA. Some responding clones appeared in pre-infection memory, suggesting cross-reactive memory joined.

The germline V gene encodes CDR1 SGHTA and CDR2 FQGTGA. V was clipped by 5 bases and J by 7 bases, with 5 bases between them. There are 11 residues in the CDR3. Sequencing used PBMCs or a T cell subset sorted from them (not recorded which). This chain connects TRBV7-3 to TRBJ2-2; TRBD2 is a possible D gene (5 bases). This clonotype originated in a young man who had mild COVID-19 (a few samples of this study predate the infection). Cell type and time point are not known. The CDR3 loop is CASSRDGELFF. CDR3 sequence (DNA): TGTGCCAGCAGCCGGGACGGGGAGCTGTTTTTT.